Here is one T cell receptor beta chain with its context. Its antigen is still unknown. The sample comes from a study of T cell repertoires in cytomegalovirus infection. Study summary: Shared public TCR beta signatures pointed to both CMV infection and a matching HLA type.

MiXCR, run by TCRdb on the reads, gives a single entry per CDR3 protein. The sample yields some 800,000 distinct CDR3 sequences, approximately 32% seen once. V was trimmed by 0 bases and J by 6 bases, leaving 15 bases between them. The germline gives CDR1 SGHKS, CDR2 YYEKEE (reference sequence). CDR3 length: 16 residues. Study-wide points: In two of eight donors, the top clonotype was HLA-C-restricted CMV-specific.

This TCR was sampled from a human donor in good health (CMV status not recorded). Some clones in this sample may be carry-over from other donors' samples. The chain joins TRBV5-5 to TRBJ2-2; unclear D gene. Sequenced here: cultured CD8+ T cells from PBMCs, sampled from culture after CMV antigen stimulation. CDR3 coding DNA: TGTGCCAGCAGCTTGGATTTGGCAAGGTCGTCCGGGGAGCTGTTTTTT. Its translation is CASSLDLARSSGELFF.